This T cell receptor (beta chain) is drawn from a study of read filtering for tumor transcriptome and immune sequencing. Study at large: By R-ISS, stages I, II and III held 8, 16 and 7 patients. Findings of the study overall: The sorted CD138-negative fraction was a mixed bone marrow immune population, not purified T cells. Correlation between methods rose after single-read clonotypes were removed.

Molecular barcoded adaptors covering alpha/delta and beta/gamma chains were used on about 390 ng RNA. TCRdb re-analysed the reads in MiXCR, keeping a single row per CDR3 protein. The repertoire holds roughly 46,000 distinct CDR3 sequences, with approximately 12% as singletons. V shed 0 bases and J shed 8 bases, with 16 bases lying between them. This CDR3 region has 15 residues. The germline V gene has CDR1 MNHEY and CDR2 SVGAGI. This clonotype was observed many times. The antigen is not known. The J gene is TRBJ1-2, the V gene TRBV6-5, with unresolved D. The receptor was derived from a donor at least 40 years old with multiple myeloma. The sample was a population of CD138-negative cells sorted from bone marrow. The CDR3 sequence is CASSYSNKGSLGYTF. CDR3 nucleotides: TGTGCCAGCAGTTACTCGAACAAGGGCTCTTTGGGCTACACCTTC.